This T cell receptor (beta chain) was obtained from a study of blood T cell repertoires in COVID-19. V lost 11 bases and J 6 bases, leaving 17 bases between the germline ends. The CDR3 extends over 14 amino acids. CDR1 is LGHDT and CDR2 is YNNKEL in the germline V gene (reference sequence). Libraries were prepared by immunoSEQ multiplex PCR; TCRdb keeps only in-frame clonotypes and omits some of them. Among approximately 210,000 clones listed, under 90% were seen once. The sample consisted of peripheral blood. The TCR was taken from a man aged 30 to 45 with active or convalescent COVID-19. The J gene is TRBJ1-6, the V gene TRBV3-1 (or the pseudogene TRBV3-2); TRBD1 is a possible D gene (5 bases). CDR3 DNA: TGTGCCGCCTCCTCCAGGGAGGTTAATTCACCCCTCCACTTT. This encodes CAASSREVNSPLHF.